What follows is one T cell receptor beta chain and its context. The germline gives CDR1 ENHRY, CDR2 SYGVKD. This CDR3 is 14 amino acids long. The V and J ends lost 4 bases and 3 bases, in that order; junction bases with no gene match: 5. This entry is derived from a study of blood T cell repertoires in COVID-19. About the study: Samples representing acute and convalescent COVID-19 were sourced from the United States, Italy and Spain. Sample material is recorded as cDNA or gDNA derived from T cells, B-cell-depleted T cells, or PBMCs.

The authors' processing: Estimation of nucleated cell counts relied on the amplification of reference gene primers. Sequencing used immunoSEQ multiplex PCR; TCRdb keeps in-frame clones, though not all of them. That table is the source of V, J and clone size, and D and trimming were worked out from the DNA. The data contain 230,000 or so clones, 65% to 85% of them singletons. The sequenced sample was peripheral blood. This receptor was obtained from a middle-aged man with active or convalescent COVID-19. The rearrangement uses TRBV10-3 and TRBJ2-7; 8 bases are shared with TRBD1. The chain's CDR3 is CAISGTGNIYEQYF. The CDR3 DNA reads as TGTGCCATCAGTGGGACAGGGAATATCTACGAGCAGTACTTC.